This T cell receptor beta chain appears in the sequencing data of a study of neurological immune-mediated disorders. Findings and limits, study-wide: Levels of TCR clonal expansion peaked in HTLV-1-associated myelopathy and reached their lowest in multiple sclerosis, under those of healthy controls.

This clonotype was seen ten or more times. Its antigen is unknown. MiXCR, applied by TCRdb to the 5' RACE reads, yields one record per CDR3 protein. This table holds 40,000 to 45,000 distinct CDR3 sequences, about an eighth found once. J lost 6 bases, V lost 5 bases, and 7 bases had no gene match. Looked up from germline, CDR1 is SNHLY and CDR2 is FYNNEI. The CDR3 has 17 residues. The chain links TRBV2 to TRBJ2-1, with TRBD2 identical over 16 bases. The clonotype comes from a female donor in good health. Sample: PBMCs. The CDR3 protein is CASSKPGLAGGVNEQFF. The CDR3 DNA reads as TGTGCCAGCAGTAAACCGGGACTAGCGGGAGGGGTCAATGAGCAGTTCTTC.